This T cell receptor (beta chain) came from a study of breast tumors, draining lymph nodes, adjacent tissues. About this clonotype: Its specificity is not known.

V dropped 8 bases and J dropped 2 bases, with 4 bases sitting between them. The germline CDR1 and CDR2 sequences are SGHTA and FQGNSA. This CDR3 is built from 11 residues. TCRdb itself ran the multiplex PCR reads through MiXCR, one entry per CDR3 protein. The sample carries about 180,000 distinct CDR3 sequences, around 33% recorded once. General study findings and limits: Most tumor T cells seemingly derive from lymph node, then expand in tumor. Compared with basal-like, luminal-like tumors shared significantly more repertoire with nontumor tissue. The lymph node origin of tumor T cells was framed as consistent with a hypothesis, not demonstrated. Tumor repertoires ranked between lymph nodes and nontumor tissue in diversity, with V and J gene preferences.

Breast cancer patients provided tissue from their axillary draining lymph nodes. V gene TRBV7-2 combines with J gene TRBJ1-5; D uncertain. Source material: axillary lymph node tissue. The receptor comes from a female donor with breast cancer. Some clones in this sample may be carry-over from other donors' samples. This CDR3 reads CASFRNQPQHF. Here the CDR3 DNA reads TGTGCCAGCTTCCGCAATCAGCCCCAGCATTTT.